The 13 T cell receptor beta chains listed next were all sequenced from one sample in a study of blood T cell repertoires in COVID-19. The table came from immunoSEQ multiplex PCR; TCRdb's copy has only in-frame clones and leaves some out. The data hold about 60,000 clones, with approximately 80% observed a single time. The specimen sequenced was peripheral blood. These receptors originate from a man aged 50 to 59 with COVID-19, enrolled during active disease.

This chain uses TRBV9 with TRBJ2-1; D ambiguous. V lost 4 bases to trimming and J lost 9 bases, with 17 bases between them. The CDR3 runs 14 residues. Germline V gives CDR1 SGDLS, CDR2 YYNGEE. This CDR3 reads CASSSRSPSVEQFF. The CDR3 DNA reads as TGTGCCAGCAGCTCCCGCTCCCCGAGTGTTGAGCAGTTCTTC.

The gene calls are TRBV27 and TRBJ1-1, with D possibly matching TRBD1 (6 bases). Trimming shortened V by 5 bases and J by 0 bases, and 16 bases separated the two germline ends. There are 16 residues in the CDR3. Germline V gene lookup returns CDR1 MNHEY and CDR2 SMNVEV (reference sequence). The CDR3 spells CASSLKGDGLNTEAFF. The CDR3 region has the DNA TGTGCCAGCAGTCTGAAGGGGGACGGATTGAACACTGAAGCTTTCTTT.

J is TRBJ1-4 and V is TRBV6-2 or TRBV6-3, with D possibly matching TRBD1 (6 bases). The V and J ends lost 5 bases and 10 bases respectively, with 17 bases between them. The CDR3 covers 14 residues. The germline V gene has CDR1 MNHEY and CDR2 SVGEGT. The CDR3 here is CASSQNRDRGKLFF. The CDR3 nucleotides are TGTGCCAGCAGTCAGAACAGGGATCGAGGAAAACTGTTTTTT.

The rearrangement links TRBV2 to TRBJ2-7; 7 bases are a match to TRBD1. Germline lookup yields CDR1 SNHLY and CDR2 FYNNEI. The CDR3 totals 13 residues. The ends lost 4 bases at V and 3 bases at J; junction bases unmatched: 3. The chain's CDR3 is CASSGGQRYEQYF. CDR3 nucleotides: TGTGCCAGCAGTGGGGGACAGCGCTACGAGCAGTACTTC.

This sequence joins TRBV7-9 and TRBJ2-1; D possibly corresponds to TRBD2 (6 bases). Trimming took 4 bases from V and 9 from J, leaving 7 bases between them. Germline V gene sequence: CDR1 SEHNR, CDR2 FQNEAQ (reference sequence). The CDR3 consists of 11 residues. The CDR3 sequence: CASSSSVEQFF. CDR3 nucleotide sequence: TGTGCCAGCAGCTCTAGCGTTGAGCAGTTCTTC. Looking up the rest from reference TRBV7-9 and TRBJ2-1 gives the full variable domain: DTGVSQNPRHKITKRGQNVTFRCDPISEHNRLYWYRQTLGQGPEFLTYFQNEAQLEKSRLLSDRFSAERPKGSFSTLEIQRTEQGDSAMYLCASSSSVEQFFGPGTRLTVL.

This clone appeared once. The chain has TRBV5-1 and TRBJ2-1; TRBD2 aligns across 7 bases. Trimming at V came to 4 bases and at J to 5 bases, leaving 9 bases not matched to a gene. Germline CDR1 is SGHRS and CDR2 is YFSETQ. The CDR3 has 15 amino acids. The CDR3 loop is CASSPRGGSDNEQFF. CDR3 DNA: TGCGCCAGCAGCCCCCGCGGGGGTAGTGACAATGAGCAGTTCTTC.

This chain links TRBV15 with TRBJ1-4; no reliable D call. The germline CDR1 and CDR2 sequences are LNHNV and YYDKDF (reference sequence). V gave up 5 bases and J gave up 10 bases, with 23 bases separating them. The CDR3 loop spans 16 amino acids. The chain's CDR3 is CATSSRERTEKAKLFF. The CDR3, as DNA: TGTGCCACCAGCTCACGGGAGAGGACGGAAAAGGCAAAACTGTTTTTT.

The V and J genes are TRBV28 and TRBJ2-6; D gene uncertain. The CDR3 runs 16 residues. CDR1 and CDR2 from the germline V gene are MDHEN and SYDVKM. V gave up 5 bases and J gave up 4 bases, with 15 bases separating them. CDR3 sequence (DNA): TGTGCCAGCAGTCCACGAAATCTACCGGGGGCCAACGTCCTGACTTTC. This sequence encodes CASSPRNLPGANVLTF. Together with reference TRBV28 and TRBJ2-6, the CDR3 gives the full variable domain: DVKVTQSSRYLVKRTGEKVFLECVQDMDHENMFWYRQDPGLGLRLIYFSYDVKMKEKGDIPEGYSVSREKKERFSLILESASTNQTSMYLCASSPRNLPGANVLTFGAGSRLTVL.

The chain employs TRBV19 and TRBJ2-2; weak D call: TRBD2 (6 bases). Germline assignment: CDR1 LNHDA and CDR2 SQIVND (reference sequence). Trimming shortened V by 2 bases and J by 7 bases, and 14 bases separated the two germline ends. The length of the CDR3 is 15 residues. The CDR3 region has the DNA TGTGCCAGTAGTATAATTAGCGGAGCGGGCGGGGAGCTGTTTTTT. It is translated as CASSIISGAGGELFF.

The chain links TRBV7-2 to TRBJ2-3; 13 bases are a match to TRBD2. The germline V gene encodes CDR1 SGHTA and CDR2 FQGNSA. J gave up 1 base and V 3 bases, and 4 bases lay outside the gene matches. This CDR3 contains 17 residues. CDR3 sequence: CASSLVTSGRGTDTQYF. The CDR3 bases are TGTGCCAGCAGCTTGGTTACTAGCGGGAGGGGCACAGATACGCAGTATTTT.

J is TRBJ2-7 and V is TRBV6-2 or TRBV6-3, with TRBD2 matching 7 bases. With 0 bases clipped from V and 1 base from J, the junction kept 6 bases outside the gene matches. The CDR3 contains 16 residues. CDR1 and CDR2 (germline): MNHEY, SVGEGT. Here the CDR3 reads CASSYSFAGESYEQYF. Here the CDR3 DNA reads TGTGCCAGCAGTTACTCTTTCGCGGGAGAATCCTACGAGCAGTACTTC.

This rearrangement joins TRBV3-1 (or the pseudogene TRBV3-2) to TRBJ2-2; 12 positions match TRBD2. CDR3 length: 16 amino acids. J was trimmed by 4 bases and V by 0 bases; bases with no gene match: 0. Per the germline V gene, CDR1 is LGHDT and CDR2 is YNNKEL (reference sequence). CDR3 loop: CASSQELAGGTGELFF. The CDR3 DNA reads TGTGCCAGCAGCCAAGAACTAGCGGGAGGCACCGGGGAGCTGTTTTTT.

This sequence joins TRBV28 and TRBJ1-1, with 7 bases lining up with TRBD1. From germline, CDR1 is MDHEN and CDR2 SYDVKM. The CDR3 is 15 residues long. The V segment lost 5 bases and the J segment 0 bases; nucleotides outside the gene matches: 6. The CDR3 is CASSEIQGMNTEAFF. CDR3 sequence (DNA): TGTGCCAGCAGTGAAATACAGGGGATGAACACTGAAGCTTTCTTT.